This entry concerns a single T cell receptor (beta chain). What it recognizes is unknown. The data are from a study of identical twins. Healthy Caucasians supplied all donations. Study conclusions and caveats: Excess sharing between twins was weaker in beta out-of-frame sequences. Out-of-frame alpha sequences shared between twins exhibited an excess of low generation probability.

Each CDR3 protein is one row after TCRdb ran MiXCR on the 5' RACE reads. The sample has roughly 710,000 distinct CDR3 sequences; around 6% are singletons. This receptor was taken from a man aged 18 to 29 in good health. The sequencing input was naive T cells sorted from blood.

This CDR3 reads CASSPRGPPGENEKLFF. DNA of the CDR3: TGTGCCAGCAGCCCAAGGGGTCCCCCAGGGGAGAATGAAAAACTGTTTTTT. The chain carries TRBV9 and TRBJ1-4; tentatively, D is TRBD1 (6 bases). This CDR3 is 17 amino acids long. Trimming cost V 4 bases and J 5 bases, with 21 bases left between them. The germline V gene has CDR1 SGDLS and CDR2 YYNGEE.